The clone carrying this T cell receptor (beta chain) came up many times. As yet, its antigen is unknown. MiXCR, run by TCRdb on the 5' RACE reads, gives a single entry per CDR3 protein. The sample holds a few hundred thousand distinct CDR3 sequences, less than 20% seen once. This record comes from a study of T cells after yellow fever vaccination. CDR3 length: 16 amino acids. Trimming removed 1 base at V and 0 bases at J, with 12 bases between. Germline V gene sequence: CDR1 SGHRS, CDR2 YFSETQ. Study results and caveats: Abundant clonotypes from the bulk population could have been carried over as contaminants into FACS-sorted repertoires. Clonotype sharing between CD4 and CD8 compartments was small.

Material: PBMCs, obtained 5 to 6 days after the first yellow fever vaccination. The rearrangement links TRBV5-1 to TRBJ2-3; no clear D. This receptor was identified in a man younger than 35 who received the YFV17D yellow fever vaccine. The CDR3 DNA is TGCGCCAGCAGCTTGAAAGGGTCCCATAGCACAGATACGCAGTATTTT. Its translation is CASSLKGSHSTDTQYF.